The present TCR beta chain was sequenced within a study of OX40 agonist ivuxolimab in advanced cancers. Broadly, across the study: The costimulatory receptor OX40 (CD134) was targeted by ivuxolimab, a fully human IgG2 agonistic monoclonal antibody. Intravenous ivuxolimab was administered to patients every 2 weeks at six dose levels: 0.01, 0.1, 0.3, 1.5, 3 and 10 mg/kg. Among the 50 to 55 dose-escalation patients, about 20 had hepatocellular carcinoma, approximately 15 melanoma, 9 renal cell carcinoma and 9 head and neck cancer. The dose-escalation cohort was about 83% male with a mean age of about 60 years, ranging from roughly 23 to 85. Prior anti-PD-1, anti-PD-L1 or anti-CTLA-4 therapy was permitted, and checkpoint inhibitors had been received by more than 35% of dose-escalation patients. Partial responses were achieved by three dose-escalation patients, of whom one had hepatocellular carcinoma and two had cutaneous melanoma. Peripheral TCRbeta sequencing was intended to test whether TCR sequence diversity was altered and clonal T-cell expansion was caused by ivuxolimab. The paper describes the monotherapy dose-escalation part (N of about 47 patients) of the phase I trial of ivuxolimab.

To sequence the TCRbeta CDR3 region, genomic DNA was isolated from the sorted cells. TCRbeta CDR3 regions were sequenced using the immunoSEQ Assay. In TCRdb, the immuneACCESS table is reduced to in-frame sequences with V and J assigned. These tables do not hold every clone; where another copy was compared, an unresolved V gene accounts for under half, and the others remain unexplained. The sample table contains 81,000 or so clones; only one count was recorded for 90% to 95% of them. The ten biggest clones cover 13% to 15% of the sample. The investigation overall reported the following: Which antigens the clonally expanded peripheral T cells were specific for was not determined. After ivuxolimab, expanded clones were on average more numerous among CD8+ T cells than among CD4+ T cells. Low levels of normalized T-cell clonal expansion were also seen in some patients who did not respond. In partial responders in the 0.1-3.0 mg/kg groups, normalized peripheral clonal expansion was found to be among the lowest, especially among CD8+ T cells. Clonal expansion of both CD4+ and CD8+ blood T cells was observed from baseline to week 6 at doses 0.1 to 3.0 mg/kg.

The trial excluded patients who had a history of autoimmune disease or who were on systemic immunosuppression. In every dose cohort, peripheral blood was drawn for TCR sequencing at baseline, cycle 4 day 1, and cycle 7 day 1. The samples were taken from a phase I, first-in-human, multicenter, open-label dose-escalation trial of ivuxolimab. Adults with locally advanced or metastatic melanoma, renal cell carcinoma, hepatocellular carcinoma or head and neck squamous cell carcinoma were enrolled in the trial. Before TCR sequencing, CD4+ and CD8+ T cells were separately sorted from peripheral blood. Between the V and J ends, shortened by 6 bases and 0 bases respectively, the junction contains 12 bases. The germline V gene provides CDR1 LGHNT and CDR2 FRNRAP. The cysteine opens and the phenylalanine closes a CDR3 of 14 amino acids. Only the CDR3 DNA is retained, 42 bases long and in frame from the first base.

Points on this clone: Which antigen it targets is not known. Base qualities are missing; no much larger clone stands one base away.

The sample here was CD4+ or CD8+ T cells sorted from blood, taken in a trial of the OX40 agonist ivuxolimab. The receptor chain draws on TRBV12-5 and TRBJ2-7, and possibly TRBD1, on 5 matching bases. The TCR sequence derives from an adult with an advanced solid tumor such as melanoma, head and neck, liver or kidney cancer. The bases read TGTGCTAGTGGCCGACAGACGAGCTCCTACGAGCAGTACTTC. It translates to CASGRQTSSYEQYF.